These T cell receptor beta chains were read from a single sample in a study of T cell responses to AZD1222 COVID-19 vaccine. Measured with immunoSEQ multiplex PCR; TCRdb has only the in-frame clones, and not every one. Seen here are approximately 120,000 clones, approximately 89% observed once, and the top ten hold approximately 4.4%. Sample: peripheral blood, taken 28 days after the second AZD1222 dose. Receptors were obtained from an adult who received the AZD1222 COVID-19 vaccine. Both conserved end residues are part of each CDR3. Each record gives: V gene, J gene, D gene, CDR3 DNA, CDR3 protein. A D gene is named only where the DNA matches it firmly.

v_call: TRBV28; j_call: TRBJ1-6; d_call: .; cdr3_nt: TGTGCCAGCACGAAAGTTGCCTATAATTCACCCCTCCACTTT; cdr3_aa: CASTKVAYNSPLHF
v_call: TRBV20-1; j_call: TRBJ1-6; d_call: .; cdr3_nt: TGCAGTGCGGCCACGGATTCACCCCTCCACTTT; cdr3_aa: CSAATDSPLHF
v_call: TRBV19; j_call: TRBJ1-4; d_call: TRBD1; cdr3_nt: TGTGCCAGTCACGGTGGGGGGACAGGGGCGGGAAAACTGTTTTTT; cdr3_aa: CASHGGGTGAGKLFF
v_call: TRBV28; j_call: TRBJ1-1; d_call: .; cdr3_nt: TGTGCCAGCAGTACCCCACAGGGACGGGCTGAAGCTTTCTTT; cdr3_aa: CASSTPQGRAEAFF
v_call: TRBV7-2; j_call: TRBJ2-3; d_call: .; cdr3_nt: TGTGCCAGCAGCAAAGGGGCTAGCACAGATACGCAGTATTTT; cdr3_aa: CASSKGASTDTQYF
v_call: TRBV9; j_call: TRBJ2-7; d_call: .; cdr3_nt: TGTGCCAGCAGCCTAACGAACTCCTACGAGCAGTACTTC; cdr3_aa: CASSLTNSYEQYF
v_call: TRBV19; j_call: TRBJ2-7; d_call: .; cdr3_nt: TGTGCCAGTAGTATAGATTTTCAGGGCCCCTACGAGCAGTACTTC; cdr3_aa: CASSIDFQGPYEQYF
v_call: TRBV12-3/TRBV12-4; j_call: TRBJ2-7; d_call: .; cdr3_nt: TGTGCCAGCAGTTTTCAGGGCCGGGAGCAGTACTTC; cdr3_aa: CASSFQGREQYF
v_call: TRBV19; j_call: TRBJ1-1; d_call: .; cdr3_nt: TGTGCCAGTACCCGGGCAGACTACCTGAACACTGAAGCTTTCTTT; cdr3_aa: CASTRADYLNTEAFF
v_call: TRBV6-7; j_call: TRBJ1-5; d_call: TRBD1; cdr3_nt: TGTGGAGAAGTCACCGGGACAGTCTCTTATAGCAATCAGCCCCAGCATTTT; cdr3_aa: CGEVTGTVSYSNQPQHF
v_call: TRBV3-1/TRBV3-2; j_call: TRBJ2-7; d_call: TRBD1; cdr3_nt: TGTGCCAGCAGCCCCGGACAGGGGCACTACGAGCAGTACTTC; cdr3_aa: CASSPGQGHYEQYF
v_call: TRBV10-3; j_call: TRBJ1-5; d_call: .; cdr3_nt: TGTGCCATCAGTGAGTCAACCTGGACGGACGATCAGCCCCAGCATTTT; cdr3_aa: CAISESTWTDDQPQHF
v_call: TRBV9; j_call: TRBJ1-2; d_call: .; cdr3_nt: TGTGCCAGCAGCGTAGGCGGAGCTAACTATGGCTACACCTTC; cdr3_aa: CASSVGGANYGYTF
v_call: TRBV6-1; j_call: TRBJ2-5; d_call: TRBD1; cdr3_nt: TGTGCCAGCAGTGAATATGGGACAGGGGCCCAAGAGACCCAGTACTTC; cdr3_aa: CASSEYGTGAQETQYF